This T cell receptor beta chain was recovered during a study of blood T cell repertoires in COVID-19. Study at large: COVID-19 samples, acute and convalescent, were from the United States, Italy and Spain. PBMCs, B-cell-depleted T cells, or T cells provided the cDNA or gDNA that made up the material.

This clone was observed once. Original processing notes: Reference gene primer amplification in the assay estimated nucleated cell counts. Sequenced by immunoSEQ multiplex PCR; TCRdb stores in-frame clones only, minus some. That table is the source of V, J and clone size, and D and trimming were worked out from the DNA. The repertoire holds over 600,000 clones, with approximately 90% as singletons. V lost 5 bases and J lost 1; bases outside the gene matches: 7. There are 17 residues in the CDR3. Looked up from germline, CDR1 is SNHLY and CDR2 is FYNNEI. This TCR derives from a woman under 30 with acute or convalescent COVID-19. The chain couples TRBV2 to TRBJ2-3, with 12 bases fitting TRBD2. The sequenced sample was peripheral blood. CDR3 amino acids: CASSSPRTSGGTDTQYF. DNA for the CDR3: TGTGCCAGCAGTTCCCCCCGGACTAGCGGGGGCACAGATACGCAGTATTTT.